These T cell receptor beta chains were read from a single sample in a study of CD8 T cells in ankylosing spondylitis. TCRdb independently ran MiXCR on the 5' RACE reads; one entry per CDR3 protein. The repertoire holds some 840,000 distinct CDR3 sequences, with 12% as singletons. The source material was blood, either unsorted or a sorted T cell fraction (not recorded which). These receptors were taken from a male donor with ankylosing spondylitis. CDR3s include the opening cysteine and the closing phenylalanine or tryptophan. The D gene is left open where the match is weak. Size is stated for part of the rows, as once, few or many counts, or as a class when the clone is expanded.

j_call clone_size d_call v_call cdr3_nt cdr3_aa
TRBJ1-1 few TRBD1 TRBV11-3 TGTGCCAGCAGCTTAATCTTGGGACAGGGGAGGACTGAAGCTTTCTTT CASSLILGQGRTEAFF
TRBJ1-6 few . TRBV12-3/TRBV12-4 TGTGCCAGCAGTTTGGGCCGATATTCACCCCTCCACTTT CASSLGRYSPLHF
TRBJ1-1 once . TRBV12-3/TRBV12-4 TGTGCCAGCAGTTTTAGGGGAATGGGCGCTGAAGCTTTCTTT CASSFRGMGAEAFF
TRBJ2-1 . . TRBV11-1 TGTGCCAGCAGCCGGGGACAATGGCAGTTCTTC CASSRGQWQFF
TRBJ2-6 few . TRBV18 TGTGCCAGCTCACCTAGACTGAGCTCTGGGGCCAACGTCCTGACTTTC CASSPRLSSGANVLTF
TRBJ2-2 . . TRBV6-5 TGTGCCAGCAGTTACTCGGCAGGGATCACCGGGGAGCTGTTTTTT CASSYSAGITGELFF
TRBJ2-3 . TRBD2 TRBV4-3 TGCGCCAGCAGCCAAGATAGCACTAGCGGGTTAACAGATACGCAGTATTTT CASSQDSTSGLTDTQYF
TRBJ1-5 many TRBD1 TRBV10-3 TGTGCCATCAGTGGGACAGGGGATCAGCCCCAGCATTTT CAISGTGDQPQHF
TRBJ2-1 . TRBD2 TRBV7-2 TGTGCCAGCAGCCGCGCGGGAGCGGGAGATTACAATGAGCAGTTCTTC CASSRAGAGDYNEQFF
TRBJ2-5 few . TRBV7-2 TGTGCCAGCAGCTTAGACAGATACAAAGAGACCCAGTACTTC CASSLDRYKETQYF
TRBJ2-3 many . TRBV25-1 TGTGCCAGCAGTGCCCGGGACCGCACAGATACGCAGTATTTT CASSARDRTDTQYF
TRBJ2-1 . TRBD1 TRBV12-3/TRBV12-4 TGTGCCAGCAGTATAGACAGGGGATACAATGAGCAGTTCTTC CASSIDRGYNEQFF
TRBJ2-7 many . TRBV11-2 TGTGCCAGCAGCTATGGGCGGGGTTGGTACGAGCAGTACTTC CASSYGRGWYEQYF
TRBJ1-2 few . TRBV6-5 TGTGCCAGCAGTTACGGGAGGGTGAATGGCTACACCTTC CASSYGRVNGYTF
TRBJ2-5 . . TRBV7-2 TGTGCCAGCACCCTACGGGTAGGCGCAGAGACCCAGTACTTC CASTLRVGAETQYF
TRBJ1-1 few TRBD1 TRBV10-3 TGTGCCATCAGAACAGGGGAACTGAACACTGAAGCTTTCTTT CAIRTGELNTEAFF
TRBJ2-1 . TRBD1 TRBV29-1 TGCAGCGCTCGGACAGGCCAGTGGTACAATGAGCAGTTCTTC CSARTGQWYNEQFF
TRBJ1-1 few . TRBV10-3 TGTGCCATCAGCCCGGCGCCTCTTATGAACACTGAAGCTTTCTTT CAISPAPLMNTEAFF
TRBJ1-5 few . TRBV7-9 TGTGCCAGCAGTTCGACAGTAGATCAGCCCCAGCATTTT CASSSTVDQPQHF
TRBJ1-3 many . TRBV6-5 TGTGCCAGCAGTTCAGGGAGCTCTGGAAACACCATATATTTT CASSSGSSGNTIYF
TRBJ2-7 . TRBD2 TRBV28 TGTGCCAGCAGTTTTACCCCGGGACTAGGGACTTACGAGCAGTACTTC CASSFTPGLGTYEQYF
TRBJ2-7 . TRBD1 TRBV12-3/TRBV12-4 TGTGCCAGCAGATGGACAGGAAGCTCCTACGAGCAGTACTTC CASRWTGSSYEQYF
TRBJ2-2 . TRBD1 TRBV5-4 TGTGCCAGCAGCTCTGGACAGGCTTTGAACACCGGGGAGCTGTTTTTT CASSSGQALNTGELFF
TRBJ1-1 few TRBD1 TRBV7-2 TGTGCCAGCAGCCGCGGGACAGGGGAATCGGCTTTCTTT CASSRGTGESAFF
TRBJ2-6 . . TRBV5-1 TGCGCCAGCAGCTTACAATTCTCTGGGGCCAACGTCCTGACTTTC CASSLQFSGANVLTF
TRBJ2-1 . . TRBV4-1 TGCGCCAGCAGCCAAGGAGGGGGACACCCCTCCTACAGTGAGCAGTTCTTC CASSQGGGHPSYSEQFF
TRBJ2-3 few . TRBV4-3 TGCGCCAGCAGCCGAGAGGTAGCCCAACAGAATACGCAGTATTTT CASSREVAQQNTQYF
TRBJ2-7 few . TRBV6-5 TGTGCCAGCAGTGAAGTTTCATGGGATCCAGGACAGTACTTC CASSEVSWDPGQYF
TRBJ1-5 . TRBD1 TRBV4-3 TGCGCCAGCAGCCAAGATCGGACAGGAGACTTTATCCAGCCCCAGCATTTT CASSQDRTGDFIQPQHF
TRBJ2-3 . TRBD2 TRBV27 TGTGCCAGCAGGAGACTAGCGGGAGAGGAAGATACGCAGTATTTT CASRRLAGEEDTQYF
TRBJ2-5 few TRBD2 TRBV4-2 TGTGCCAGCAGCCAAGGAAATAGCGGGAGACAAGAGACCCAGTACTTC CASSQGNSGRQETQYF
TRBJ2-1 many TRBD1 TRBV20-1 TGCAGTGCTGAGTGGACAGGGCGAAATGAGCAGTTCTTC CSAEWTGRNEQFF
TRBJ2-1 . TRBD2 TRBV6-4 TGTGCCTCCAAGGTACAGCGGGATTACAATGAGCAGTTCTTC CASKVQRDYNEQFF
TRBJ1-1 many . TRBV5-1 TGTGCCAGCAGCACAGGGATGAACACTGAAGCTTTCTTT CASSTGMNTEAFF
TRBJ1-5 . TRBD1 TRBV6-2/TRBV6-3 TGTGCCAGCAGTTACACAGGGGACGGCAATCAGCCCCAGCATTTT CASSYTGDGNQPQHF
TRBJ2-4 many . TRBV12-3/TRBV12-4 TGTGCCAGCAGTCCCCGGGGGTCAGCCAAAAACATTCAGTACTTC CASSPRGSAKNIQYF
TRBJ2-6 . . TRBV29-1 TGCAGCGTTGGGATAGCTGGGGCCAACGTCCTGACTTTC CSVGIAGANVLTF
TRBJ2-7 . TRBD1 TRBV7-2 TGTGCCAGCAGCTTAAAAGGGGGCGCCGCCTACGAGCAGTACTTC CASSLKGGAAYEQYF
TRBJ2-1 many TRBD1 TRBV5-1 TGTGCCAGCAGCTTGGGACAGAGCTCCTACAATGAGCAGTTCTTC CASSLGQSSYNEQFF
TRBJ1-2 . . TRBV5-1 TGCGCCAGCAGCCACAGGGACGGAACTAACTATGGCTACACCTTC CASSHRDGTNYGYTF
TRBJ2-3 few TRBD1 TRBV10-3 TGTGCCATCAACGACAGGGCGGCGAACGGTACGCAGTATTTT CAINDRAANGTQYF
TRBJ1-5 . . TRBV3-1 TGTGCCAGCAGCCAAGCCTTTACAGATAATCAGCCCCAGCATTTT CASSQAFTDNQPQHF